These 6 T cell receptor beta chains came from one sample sequenced in a study of T-cell memory formation after mild COVID-19. TCRdb independently ran MiXCR on the 5' RACE reads; one entry per CDR3 protein. The table includes about 540,000 distinct CDR3 sequences, roughly 20% detected once. The sequenced sample was PBMCs or a T cell subset sorted from them (not recorded which). These receptors all stem from an adult woman who had mild COVID-19 (a few samples of this study predate the infection). Cell type and time point are not known.

V and J are TRBV2 and TRBJ1-5; D is unresolved. The CDR3 sequence is 14 residues long. Germline-derived CDR1 and CDR2 are SNHLY and FYNNEI. The V end was cut by 2 bases, the J end by 2 bases, with 7 bases between. CDR3 sequence reads: CASSERRGNQPQHF. CDR3 bases: TGTGCCAGCAGTGAAAGGAGGGGCAATCAGCCCCAGCATTTT.

There are many counts of this clonotype. The rearrangement links TRBV7-8 to TRBJ2-3, with D unclear. CDR3 length equals 14 residues. V was pared by 5 bases and J by 3 bases, with 12 bases between. CDR1 and CDR2 (germline): SGHVS, FQNEAQ. The DNA of the CDR3 is TGTGCCAGCAGCCTCGCCCCTGGGACAGATACGCAGTATTTT. As protein: CASSLAPGTDTQYF.

Only a few counts were recorded for this clonotype. The V and J genes are TRBV3-1 and TRBJ2-1; no definite D call. Germline CDR1 and CDR2: LGHDT and YNNKEL (reference sequence). The CDR3 totals 15 residues. V dropped 0 bases and J dropped 6 bases, with 12 bases sitting between them. CDR3 residues: CASSQEVLKGNEQFF. The CDR3 DNA is TGTGCCAGCAGCCAAGAGGTACTAAAGGGCAATGAGCAGTTCTTC.

The chain links TRBV27 to TRBJ2-5; D uncertain. Trimming stripped 5 bases from V and 1 base from J, with 23 bases between. From germline, CDR1 is MNHEY and CDR2 SMNVEV (reference sequence). The CDR3 spans 18 residues. The CDR3 DNA sequence: TGTGCCAGCAGTCCCATTCGACTGGTCGCCTCACGCCAAGAGACCCAGTACTTC. It codes for CASSPIRLVASRQETQYF.

This chain joins TRBV20-1 and TRBJ2-5; D might be TRBD1 or TRBD2, each matching 6 bases. Deletions cut 1 base from V and 5 bases from J, with 11 bases between. CDR1 and CDR2 (germline): DFQATT, SNEGSKA (reference sequence). The CDR3 has 13 residues. The CDR3 coding sequence is TGCAGTGCTAGAGGGCCGGGGGCCGAGACCCAGTACTTC. Protein: CSARGPGAETQYF.

This clonotype was observed a few times. The rearrangement uses TRBV11-3 and TRBJ2-7; D not resolved. The CDR3 sequence is 12 residues long. Germline V gene data show CDR1 as SGHNT and CDR2 as YENEEA. Deletions cut 4 bases from V and 9 bases from J, with 13 bases between. The CDR3 bases are TGTGCCAGCAGCTCTCCTGAGGCTGGGCAGTACTTC. Its translation is CASSSPEAGQYF.